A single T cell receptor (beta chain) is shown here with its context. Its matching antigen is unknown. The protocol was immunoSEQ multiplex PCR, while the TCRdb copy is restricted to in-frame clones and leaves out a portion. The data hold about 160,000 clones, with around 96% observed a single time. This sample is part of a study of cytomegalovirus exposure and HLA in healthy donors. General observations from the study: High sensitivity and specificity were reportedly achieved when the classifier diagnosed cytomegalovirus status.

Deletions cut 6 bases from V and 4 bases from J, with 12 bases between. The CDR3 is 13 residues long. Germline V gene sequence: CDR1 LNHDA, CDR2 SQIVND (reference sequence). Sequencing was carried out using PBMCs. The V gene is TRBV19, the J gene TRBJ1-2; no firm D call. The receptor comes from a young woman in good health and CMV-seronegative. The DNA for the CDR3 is TGTGCCAGTAGCAATGAACGGGTCTATGGCTACACCTTC. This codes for CASSNERVYGYTF. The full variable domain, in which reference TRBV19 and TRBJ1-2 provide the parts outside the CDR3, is DGGITQSPKYLFRKEGQNVTLSCEQNLNHDAMYWYRQDPGQGLRLIYYSQIVNDFQKGDIAEGYSVSREKKESFPLTVTSAQKNPTAFYLCASSNERVYGYTFGSGTRLTVV.